Following are 27 T cell receptor beta chains from one sample sequenced in a study of blood T cells in healthy people across ages (dated by TCRdb to 2015 to 2017). The protocol used for the library was 5' RACE. Sequencing took place on an Illumina HiSeq 2500. The second PCR ran for about 6 to 12 cycles and used a J-beta primer mix along with a sample-barcoded 5' primer. The public reads were reprocessed in TCRdb via fastp at Q25 and MiXCR, keeping in-frame beta chains. Duplicate CDR3 protein sequences are folded into a single record with the most common DNA and genes. The sample table lists around 700,000 distinct CDR3 sequences, 25% of them with a count of one. The ten largest clones add up to more than 8.5% of the sample. This sample was shared with a second study, whose subject was T cells of mothers and their children.

The sequencing input was blood. The receptors shown here come from a boy between 10 and 17 years old in good health.

J is TRBJ2-5 and V is TRBV6-5; D might be TRBD1 or TRBD2, each matching 6 bases. Germline CDR1 and CDR2: MNHEY and SVGAGI. V gave up 6 bases and J gave up 5 bases, with 16 bases separating them. There are 14 residues in the CDR3. This CDR3 is CASRLGGFMETQYF. CDR3 DNA: TGTGCCAGCAGGCTAGGGGGGTTCATGGAGACCCAGTACTTC.

The genes are TRBV6-1 and TRBJ1-4, with a possible D match to TRBD1 (5 bases). Deletions cut 4 bases from V and 5 bases from J, with 14 bases between. The CDR3 length is 15 residues. CDR1 and CDR2 from the germline V gene are MNHNS and SASEGT. The CDR3 loop reads CASSGVRGRNEKLFF. The CDR3 DNA reads TGTGCCAGCAGTGGCGTCCGGGGGAGGAATGAAAAACTGTTTTTT.

A few counts support this clonotype. The V gene is TRBV18, the J gene TRBJ2-7; 7 bases are shared with TRBD2. Germline values: CDR1 KGHSH, CDR2 LQKENI. This CDR3 is built from 15 residues. V shed 5 bases and J 3 bases; nucleotides not matched to a gene: 10. CDR3 sequence (DNA): TGTGCCAGCTCATCGCCCGCTAGCGGCTACTACGAGCAGTACTTC. Its protein is CASSSPASGYYEQYF. The full variable domain, in which reference TRBV18 and TRBJ2-7 provide the parts outside the CDR3, is NAGVMQNPRHLVRRRGQEARLRCSPMKGHSHVYWYRQLPEEGLKFMVYLQKENIIDESGMPKERFSAEFPKEGPSILRIQQVVRGDSAAYFCASSSPASGYYEQYFGPGTRLTVT.

This clonotype came up many times. The rearrangement joins TRBV7-3 to TRBJ2-4, with D maybe TRBD2 (6 bases). Germline V gene data show CDR1 as SGHTA and CDR2 as FQGTGA. This CDR3 region has 12 residues. Trimming took off 0 bases at V and 9 bases at J, with 6 bases between the two ends. CDR3 residues: CASSLTGGIQYF. In DNA form, the CDR3 reads TGTGCCAGCAGCTTAACGGGAGGCATTCAGTACTTC.

The rearrangement links TRBV6-5 to TRBJ1-3; the match to TRBD1 covers 7 bases. Germline V gene sequence: CDR1 MNHEY, CDR2 SVGAGI. The CDR3 runs 17 residues. Trimming removed 0 bases from V and 3 bases from J; junction bases left unmatched: 8. CDR3 bases: TGTGCCAGCAGTTACTCGGGAGGGGGCTGGGATGGAAACACCATATATTTT. Its translation: CASSYSGGGWDGNTIYF.

Many counts were recorded for this clonotype. This chain joins TRBV4-3 and TRBJ2-1; 10 bases fit TRBD2. The CDR3 spans 16 residues. The germline V gene encodes CDR1 LGHNA and CDR2 YSLEER. The V gene end was trimmed by 0 bases and the J gene end by 3 bases; junction bases not matched to a gene: 2. In nucleotides, the CDR3 is TGCGCCAGCAGCCAAGATCCTAGCGGGGGCTACAATGAGCAGTTCTTC. This gives the protein CASSQDPSGGYNEQFF.

The gene calls are TRBV20-1 and TRBJ2-5; 7 nucleotides agree with TRBD1. The DNA end lines up better with TRBJ2-7; the J call may be wrong. The V gene's germline CDR1 is DFQATT and CDR2 SNEGSKA (reference sequence). The CDR3 is 15 amino acids. CDR3 amino acids: CSASLWQGVLYEQYF. Here the CDR3 DNA reads TGCAGTGCTAGTTTGTGGCAGGGGGTTTTATACGAGCAGTACTTC.

This chain links TRBV11-2 with TRBJ2-1; D is unresolved. This CDR3 has 12 residues. The germline gives CDR1 SGHAT, CDR2 FQNNGV. V lost 5 bases to trimming and J lost 8 bases, with 10 bases between them. CDR3 nucleotides: TGTGCCAGCAGCCAAATGAGGCATGAGCAGTTCTTC. Amino acid sequence: CASSQMRHEQFF.

This clonotype was seen a few times. V usage is TRBV7-9 and J usage is TRBJ2-5; D not certain. The CDR3 is 15 residues long. Trimming cost V 1 base and J 1 base, with 10 bases left between them. Germline CDR1 and CDR2: SEHNR and FQNEAQ (reference sequence). The CDR3 here is CASSLVPRAQETQYF. CDR3 coding DNA: TGTGCCAGCAGCTTAGTCCCCCGGGCCCAAGAGACCCAGTACTTC.

The V call is TRBV19, the J call TRBJ1-2, with D maybe TRBD1 (6 bases). V gave up 3 bases and J gave up 8 bases, with 16 bases separating them. CDR1 and CDR2 from the germline V gene are LNHDA and SQIVND (reference sequence). CDR3 length: 14 amino acids. The CDR3 loop is CASSIPVGASGYTF. The CDR3 DNA follows: TGTGCCAGTAGTATCCCGGTGGGGGCATCCGGCTACACCTTC.

This clonotype was seen more than once but under ten times. J is TRBJ2-3 and V is TRBV7-3; no definite D call. V shed 4 bases and J shed 4 bases, with 9 bases lying between them. The CDR3 loop spans 13 amino acids. The germline V gene encodes CDR1 SGHTA and CDR2 FQGTGA. The CDR3 DNA is TGTGCCAGCAGCTCCCTTGGTTCAGATACGCAGTATTTT. Its translation: CASSSLGSDTQYF.

This clonotype was observed a handful of times. V is TRBV7-6 and J is TRBJ2-5, with 7 positions matching TRBD2. Trimming cost V 1 base and J 6 bases; bases outside gene matches: 8. This CDR3 contains 15 residues. Germline CDR1 and CDR2: SGHVS and FNYEAQ. CDR3 in amino acids: CASSLVEPGGQTQYF. CDR3 bases: TGTGCCAGCAGCTTAGTAGAACCGGGAGGCCAGACCCAGTACTTC.

This chain joins TRBV7-2 and TRBJ1-2; tentatively, D is TRBD1 (5 bases). This CDR3 region has 14 residues. V lost 0 bases to trimming and J lost 6 bases, with 11 bases between them. The germline V gene encodes CDR1 SGHTA and CDR2 FQGNSA. The CDR3 protein is CASSLAGLSDGYTF. The CDR3 DNA reads TGTGCCAGCAGCTTAGCGGGACTGTCCGATGGCTACACCTTC.

V usage is TRBV5-5 and J usage is TRBJ2-6; D gene unclear. Germline V gene data show CDR1 as SGHKS and CDR2 as YYEKEE (reference sequence). Trimming cost V 5 bases and J 0 bases, with 21 bases left between them. CDR3 length: 19 amino acids. The CDR3 is CASRLTDLESYSGANVLTF. DNA of the CDR3: TGTGCCAGCAGGTTGACCGACCTCGAAAGTTACTCTGGGGCCAACGTCCTGACTTTC.

Details on this clonotype: An end of the junction does not agree with germline; a read error may underlie this. The chain couples TRBV7-9 to TRBJ2-7; D uncertain. This CDR3 has 14 amino acids. Germline values: CDR1 SEHNR, CDR2 FQNEAQ (reference sequence). CDR3 in DNA: TGTGCCATCAGCTTACAGCCAAGCTCCTACGAGCAGTACTTC. This codes for CAISLQPSSYEQYF.

The rearrangement uses TRBV10-2 and TRBJ2-5; possible D gene TRBD1, 5 bases. CDR1 and CDR2 from the germline V gene are WSHSY and SAAADI. This CDR3 region has 15 residues. Trimming pared 6 bases from V and 5 bases from J, leaving 19 bases between. The CDR3 DNA is TGCGCCAGCAGAGGCTACAGGCAAGGGTTCGAGACCCAGTACTTC. Amino acids: CASRGYRQGFETQYF.

This rearrangement joins TRBV5-1 to TRBJ2-5, with TRBD2 as a possible D gene (5 bases). Trimming took 1 base from V and 2 from J, leaving 12 bases between them. There are 15 residues in the CDR3. Per germline, CDR1 SGHRS and CDR2 YFSETQ. The DNA for the CDR3 is TGCGCCAGCAGCTTGCTAGCAACATCTCAAGAGACCCAGTACTTC. Residues: CASSLLATSQETQYF.

This clonotype turned up a few times. V and J are TRBV4-3 and TRBJ2-2; D uncertain. With 0 bases removed from V and 5 bases from J, the gap between germline ends came to 22 bases. This CDR3 is 19 amino acids long. Germline assignment: CDR1 LGHNA and CDR2 YSLEER. CDR3 in amino acids: CASSQDSPRGIMSTGELFF. Written as DNA, the CDR3 is TGCGCCAGCAGCCAAGATTCGCCCCGCGGAATCATGTCAACCGGGGAGCTGTTTTTT.

This clonotype has a handful of counts. The V gene is TRBV6-5, the J gene TRBJ1-6, with 7 bases aligning to TRBD1. CDR3 size: 17 residues. The V and J ends lost 0 bases and 6 bases, in that order; junction bases with no gene match: 8. Germline lookup yields CDR1 MNHEY and CDR2 SVGAGI. CDR3 loop: CASSYSNAGGSNSPLHF. The DNA of the CDR3 is TGTGCCAGCAGTTACTCGAACGCAGGGGGGAGTAATTCACCCCTCCACTTT.

V usage is TRBV20-1 and J usage is TRBJ2-1, with a tentative D call TRBD1 (6 bases). This CDR3 comprises 15 residues. Germline-derived CDR1 and CDR2 are DFQATT and SNEGSKA (reference sequence). V gave up 3 bases and J gave up 1 base, with 13 bases separating them. The CDR3 spells CSASTTGISYNEQFF. CDR3 DNA sequence: TGCAGTGCTAGCACCACAGGGATTTCCTACAATGAGCAGTTCTTC.

This clonotype appeared a few times. The rearrangement joins TRBV7-2 to TRBJ2-5; 7 nucleotides line up with TRBD2. V gave up 2 bases and J gave up 0 bases; unmatched junction bases: 3. Germline loops: CDR1 SGHTA, CDR2 FQGNSA. The CDR3 is 15 amino acids. CDR3 protein: CASSLLGGYQETQYF. The CDR3 region has the DNA TGTGCCAGCAGCTTATTGGGAGGGTACCAAGAGACCCAGTACTTC.

The chain combines TRBV3-1 with TRBJ1-2; a possible D gene is TRBD1 (5 bases). The CDR3 covers 12 residues. The V end was cut by 3 bases, the J end by 8 bases, with 10 bases between. The germline V gene encodes CDR1 LGHDT and CDR2 YNNKEL (reference sequence). The CDR3 reads CASSHMGRGYTF. Here the CDR3 DNA reads TGTGCCAGCAGCCATATGGGGCGCGGCTACACCTTC.

This chain joins TRBV6-6 and TRBJ1-5; D unclear. Trimming left V 2 bases short and J 3 bases short, with 11 bases between. This CDR3 is 15 amino acids long. Germline values: CDR1 MNHNY, CDR2 SVGAGI (reference sequence). As DNA, the CDR3 is TGTGCCAGCAGTTACGTGCAGGCCCACAATCAGCCCCAGCATTTT. It is translated as CASSYVQAHNQPQHF.

This clonotype was seen a handful of times. This sequence joins TRBV21-1 and TRBJ2-3; the DNA was not compared with TRBD1, the D call given in the table. TRBV21-1 is noted as a pseudogene. The CDR3 covers 16 residues. This CDR3 is CASSYGLGTSTDTQYF. As DNA, the CDR3 is TGTGCCAGCAGCTATGGACTCGGGACAAGCACAGATACGCAGTATTTT.

This clonotype was seen a handful of times. This rearrangement joins TRBV5-1 to TRBJ2-5, with D maybe TRBD2 (6 bases). The better agreement between TRBJ2-7 and the DNA end casts doubt on the J call. This CDR3 is built from 15 residues. In germline, CDR1 is SGHRS, CDR2 YFSETQ. The CDR3 protein is CASSLSGLSSYEQYF. The CDR3 DNA reads TGCGCCAGCAGCTTGAGCGGGCTGAGCTCCTACGAGCAGTACTTC.

As for this clonotype: An end of the junction differs from the germline gene, which may be a read error. The chain couples TRBV12-3 or TRBV12-4 to TRBJ2-5, with D possibly being TRBD1 (6 bases). The J call may be mistaken, given a closer DNA end match to TRBJ2-1. This CDR3 is built from 16 residues. The CDR3 DNA reads TGTGTCAGCAGCGACCCTGGGACACCACCTTACAATGAGCAGTTCTTC. This gives the protein CVSSDPGTPPYNEQFF.

The chain links TRBV7-2 to TRBJ2-1; D unresolved. The J call may be wrong; the DNA end is better matched by TRBJ2-5. Germline CDR1 reads SGHTA; CDR2 reads FQGNSA. CDR3 size: 13 residues. The CDR3 DNA reads TGTGCCAGCAGCTACTTCATTCAAGAGACCCAGTACTTC. Encoded protein: CASSYFIQETQYF.